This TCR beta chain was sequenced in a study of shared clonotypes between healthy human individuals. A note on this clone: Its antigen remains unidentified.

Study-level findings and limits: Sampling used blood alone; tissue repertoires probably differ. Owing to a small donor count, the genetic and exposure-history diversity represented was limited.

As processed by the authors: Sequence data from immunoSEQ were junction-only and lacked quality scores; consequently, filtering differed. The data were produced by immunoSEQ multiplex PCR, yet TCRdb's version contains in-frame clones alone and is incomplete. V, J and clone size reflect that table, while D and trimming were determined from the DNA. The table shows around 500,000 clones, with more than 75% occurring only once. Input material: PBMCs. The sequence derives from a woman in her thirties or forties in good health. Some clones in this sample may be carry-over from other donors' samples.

Here the CDR3 DNA reads TGTGCCAGCAGCTCAGGGACAGGAAACACTGAAGCTTTCTTT. Translated, it gives CASSSGTGNTEAFF. The chain employs TRBV11-2 and TRBJ1-1; 8 bases line up with TRBD1. V shed 4 bases and J 2 bases; nucleotides not matched to a gene: 3. The CDR3 is 14 residues long. In germline, CDR1 is SGHAT, CDR2 FQNNGV.